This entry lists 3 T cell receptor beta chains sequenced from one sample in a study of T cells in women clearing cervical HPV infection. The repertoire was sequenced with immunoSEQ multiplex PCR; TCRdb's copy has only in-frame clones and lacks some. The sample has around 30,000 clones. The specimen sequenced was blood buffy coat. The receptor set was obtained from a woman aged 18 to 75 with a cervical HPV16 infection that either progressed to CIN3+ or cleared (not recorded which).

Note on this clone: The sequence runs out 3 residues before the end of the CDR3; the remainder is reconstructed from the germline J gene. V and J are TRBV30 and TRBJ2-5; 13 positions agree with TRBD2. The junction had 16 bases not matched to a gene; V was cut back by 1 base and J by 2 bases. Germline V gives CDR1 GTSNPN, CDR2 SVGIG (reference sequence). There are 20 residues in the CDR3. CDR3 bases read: TGTGCCTGGAGTGCAGAATCAAGGACTAGCGGGAGAGGTTGGCAAGAGACC. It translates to CAWSAESRTSGRGWQET. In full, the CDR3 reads CAWSAESRTSGRGWQETQYF.

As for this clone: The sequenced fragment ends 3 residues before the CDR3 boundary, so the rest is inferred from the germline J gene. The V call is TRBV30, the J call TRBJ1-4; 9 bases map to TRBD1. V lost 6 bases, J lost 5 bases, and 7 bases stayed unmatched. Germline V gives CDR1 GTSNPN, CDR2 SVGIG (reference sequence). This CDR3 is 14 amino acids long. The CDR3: CACYRDRANEKLFF. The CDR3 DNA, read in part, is TGTGCCTGCTACCGGGACAGGGCAAATGAAAAA.

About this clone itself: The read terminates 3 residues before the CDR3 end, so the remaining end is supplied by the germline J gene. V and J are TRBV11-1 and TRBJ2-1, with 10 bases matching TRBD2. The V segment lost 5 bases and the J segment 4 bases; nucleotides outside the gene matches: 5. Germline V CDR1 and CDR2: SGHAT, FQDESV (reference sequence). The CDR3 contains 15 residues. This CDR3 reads CASSATSGTYNEQFF. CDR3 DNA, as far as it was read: TGTGCCAGCAGCGCAACTAGCGGGACGTACAATGAG.